This TCR beta chain originates from a study of blood T cells in healthy people across ages. CDR3 length: 14 amino acids. V was cut by 7 bases and J by 0 bases, with 15 bases left in between. Germline assignment: CDR1 SQVTM and CDR2 ANQGSEA. For the second PCR, which ran for roughly 7 to 11 cycles, a sample-barcoded 5' primer and a J-beta primer mix were used. Every cDNA was tagged by a template-switch adaptor with 12 random nucleotides. TCRdb reprocessed the 5' RACE reads via MiXCR and lists one record per CDR3 protein. Among over 450,000 distinct CDR3 sequences listed, more than 20% were seen once. Peripheral blood, about 9.8 milliliters per donor, was collected. Total RNA extraction produced at least 5 micrograms (per sample) for the study. The same sample was also used in a study of T cells of mothers and their children. In that study: A few healthy Caucasian mothers and their six children donated.

The sequencing sample was made of blood. This sequence originates from a boy aged 5 to 17 in good health. V is TRBV29-1 and J is TRBJ1-1; unclear D gene. The CDR3 DNA follows: TGCAGCGGGGCAGAGCTCCCCTTGAACACTGAAGCTTTCTTT. Amino acids: CSGAELPLNTEAFF.